This T cell receptor beta chain emerged from a study of shared clonotypes between healthy human individuals. Study results and limitations: Clonotype sharing among the donors was expected to vary with sequencing depth.

About this clone itself: Its antigen is not known.

Deep was the level at which the assay was run. Using immunoSEQ multiplex PCR, the repertoire was profiled, and TCRdb retains in-frame clones only, with some absent. Here the sample spans 550,000 to 700,000 clones, 73% being singletons. The CDR3 consists of 15 residues. CDR1 and CDR2 (germline): SGHRS, YFSETQ. V was pared by 5 bases and J by 3 bases, with 17 bases between. V is TRBV5-1 and J is TRBJ1-1, with D hard to call. The sequence was collected from a woman in her twenties or thirties in good health. The sample comprised memory CD4+ T cells sorted from blood. The subset: CD45RA-negative fraction. The CDR3 is CASRSKDGGDTEAFF. CDR3 bases: TGCGCCAGCAGGAGCAAGGACGGTGGGGACACTGAAGCTTTCTTT.